This is a list of T cell receptor beta chains from one sample in a study of blood T cell repertoires in COVID-19. Generated by immunoSEQ multiplex PCR, the TCRdb table keeps only in-frame clones and is missing some. Of about 97,000 clones listed, approximately 85% are singletons. Material for sequencing was peripheral blood. The receptors were sampled from a man aged 40-50 years with active or convalescent COVID-19. Both conserved end residues are part of each CDR3. A D gene is named only where the DNA matches it firmly. Only some rows state a clone size, as once, few, many or a class for expanded clones.

D gene	V gene	clone size	J gene	CDR3 protein	CDR3 DNA
NA	TRBV7-3	NA	TRBJ2-1	CASSLSGGIGSYNEQFF	TGTGCCAGCAGCTTAAGCGGGGGCATAGGCTCCTACAATGAGCAGTTCTTC
TRBD1	TRBV19	NA	TRBJ1-2	CASSINRGNYGYTF	TGTGCCAGTAGTATAAACAGGGGAAACTATGGCTACACCTTC
TRBD1	TRBV6-6	NA	TRBJ1-2	CASSQPPGQGTSTYGYTF	TGTGCCAGCAGTCAACCCCCGGGACAGGGTACCTCCACTTATGGCTACACCTTC
NA	TRBV18	few	TRBJ1-6	CASSLRGEGVNSPLHF	TGTGCCAGCTCACTGCGGGGGGAAGGTGTTAATTCACCCCTCCACTTT
NA	TRBV4-1	NA	TRBJ1-3	CASSQDTTAIIGNTIYF	TGCGCCAGCAGCCAAGATACGACAGCAATAATTGGAAACACCATATATTTT
NA	TRBV2	NA	TRBJ1-5	CASSEEGPYSNQPQHF	TGTGCCAGCAGTGAGGAGGGTCCTTATAGCAATCAGCCCCAGCATTTT
TRBD2	TRBV19	NA	TRBJ2-2	CASRGGGAAGELFF	TGTGCCAGTAGAGGCGGGGGGGCGGCCGGGGAGCTGTTTTTT
NA	TRBV6-2/TRBV6-3	NA	TRBJ1-4	CASSYSGGEINEKLFF	TGTGCCAGCAGTTACTCGGGCGGGGAGATCAATGAAAAACTGTTTTTT
NA	TRBV29-1	NA	TRBJ2-7	CSVEGQGSGEQYF	TGCAGCGTTGAAGGGCAGGGGTCGGGCGAGCAGTACTTC
NA	TRBV6-5	many	TRBJ2-7	CASSIREGRYEQYF	TGTGCCAGCAGTATTCGAGAGGGCCGCTACGAGCAGTACTTC
NA	TRBV27	NA	TRBJ1-6	CASSTGSSYNSPLHF	TGTGCCAGCAGTACAGGGTCCTCCTATAATTCACCCCTCCACTTT